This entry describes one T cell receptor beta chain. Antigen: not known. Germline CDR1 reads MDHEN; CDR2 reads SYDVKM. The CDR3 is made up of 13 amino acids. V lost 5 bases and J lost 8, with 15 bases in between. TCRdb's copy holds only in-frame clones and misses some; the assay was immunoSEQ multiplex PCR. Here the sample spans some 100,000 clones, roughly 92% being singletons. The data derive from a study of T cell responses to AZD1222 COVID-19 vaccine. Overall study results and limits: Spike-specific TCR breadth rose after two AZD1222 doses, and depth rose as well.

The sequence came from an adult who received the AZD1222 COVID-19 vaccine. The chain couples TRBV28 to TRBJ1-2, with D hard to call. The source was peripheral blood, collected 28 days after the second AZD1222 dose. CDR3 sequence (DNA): TGTGCCAGCAGTCAATCCGACTACGGGGGCTACACCTTC. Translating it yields CASSQSDYGGYTF.